The 28 T cell receptor beta chains reported below all come from one sample, sequenced in a study of T cell repertoires in cytomegalovirus infection. These receptors' antigens are unknown. TCRdb re-called the reads through MiXCR, storing one row per CDR3 protein. The data show about 110,000 distinct CDR3 sequences, with around 31% seen just once and roughly 77% held by the top ten. The starting material was CD8+ T cells from cultured PBMCs, obtained from culture after CMV antigen stimulation. The receptors here all came from a human donor in good health (CMV status not recorded). Some clones in this sample may be carry-over from other donors' samples.

This clonotype was counted a few times. J is TRBJ2-7 and V is TRBV6-1; no clear D. Trimming cost V 10 bases and J 2 bases, with 6 bases left between them. From germline, CDR1 is MNHNS and CDR2 SASEGT. This CDR3 is 10 amino acids long. CDR3 in DNA: TGTGCCACCGGGCCCTACGAGCAGTACTTC. Its translation is CATGPYEQYF.

This clonotype came up a few times. The chain has TRBV4-2 and TRBJ2-1; D is uncertain. The germline V gene encodes CDR1 LGHNA and CDR2 YNFKEQ. The CDR3 spans 15 residues. Trimming took off 4 bases at V and 0 bases at J, with 10 bases between the two ends. Here the CDR3 reads CASSPEASSYNEQFF. CDR3 DNA: TGTGCCAGCAGCCCTGAGGCTAGCTCCTACAATGAGCAGTTCTTC.

The chain uses TRBV6-5 and TRBJ2-7; D uncertain. V dropped 5 bases and J dropped 1 base, with 12 bases sitting between them. The CDR3 consists of 14 residues. Germline values: CDR1 MNHEY, CDR2 SVGAGI. The CDR3 loop reads CASSDLPPSYEQYF. The CDR3 nucleotides are TGTGCCAGCAGTGATCTCCCCCCTTCCTACGAGCAGTACTTC.

This sequence joins TRBV15 and TRBJ2-2; TRBD1 matches at 10 bases. The ends lost 5 bases at V and 3 bases at J; junction bases unmatched: 6. CDR1 is LNHNV, CDR2 YYDKDF, per germline (reference sequence). CDR3 length: 16 amino acids. CDR3 in amino acids: CATSLRQGAHTGELFF. The CDR3 region has the DNA TGTGCCACCAGCTTAAGACAGGGGGCGCACACCGGGGAGCTGTTTTTT.

This clonotype was detected many times. The rearrangement links TRBV7-7 to TRBJ2-2, with TRBD1 matching over 8 bases. Per germline, CDR1 SSHAT and CDR2 FNYEAQ (reference sequence). The trim removed 5 bases at V and 2 bases at J, leaving 4 bases unmatched. This CDR3 spans 15 amino acids. Written as DNA, the CDR3 is TGTGCCAGCAGCAAAGACAGGGGAAACACCGGGGAGCTGTTTTTT. It translates to CASSKDRGNTGELFF. Based on the CDR3 plus reference TRBV7-7 and TRBJ2-2, the full variable domain is GAGVSQSPRYKVTKRGQDVTLRCDPISSHATLYWYQQALGQGPEFLTYFNYEAQPDKSGLPSDRFSAERPEGSISTLTIQRTEQRDSAMYRCASSKDRGNTGELFFGEGSRLTVL.

This clonotype was detected a few times. The V call is TRBV7-9, the J call TRBJ2-5; 12 nucleotides match TRBD2. The CDR3 loop spans 16 amino acids. The V gene's germline CDR1 is SEHNR and CDR2 FQNEAQ (reference sequence). The V and J ends lost 3 bases and 5 bases, in that order; junction bases with no gene match: 7. CDR3 protein: CASSFIRTSGDETQYF. The CDR3 DNA follows: TGTGCCAGCAGCTTCATACGGACTAGCGGGGATGAGACCCAGTACTTC.

This chain connects TRBV7-2 to TRBJ1-4; D is perhaps TRBD1 (6 bases). Trimming took 5 bases from V and 1 from J, leaving 11 bases between them. This CDR3 spans 15 amino acids. CDR1 and CDR2 from the germline V gene are SGHTA and FQGNSA. As DNA, the CDR3 is TGTGCCAGCAGCATCAACAGGGTAACTAATGAAAAACTGTTTTTT. It translates to CASSINRVTNEKLFF. The full variable domain, rest sourced from reference TRBV7-2 and TRBJ1-4, is GAGVSQSPSNKVTEKGKDVELRCDPISGHTALYWYRQSLGQGLEFLIYFQGNSAPDKSGLPSDRFSAERTGGSVSTLTIQRTQQEDSAVYLCASSINRVTNEKLFFGSGTQLSVL.

This clonotype was counted between two and nine times. The chain has TRBV20-1 and TRBJ2-7; perhaps TRBD2 as D (6 bases). V dropped 1 base and J dropped 7 bases, with 20 bases sitting between them. Germline CDR1 DFQATT, CDR2 SNEGSKA (reference sequence). This CDR3 is built from 15 residues. The CDR3 sequence is CSARVGGTPRREQYF. For the CDR3, the DNA is TGCAGTGCTAGAGTAGGCGGGACTCCTCGTAGAGAGCAGTACTTC.

The rearrangement joins TRBV12-3 or TRBV12-4 to TRBJ2-1, with D maybe TRBD2 (5 bases). This CDR3 is built from 12 residues. V gave up 3 bases and J gave up 8 bases, with 8 bases separating them. The DNA of the CDR3 is TGTGCCAGCAGTTTTTCGGGATATGAGCAGTTCTTC. It translates to CASSFSGYEQFF.

The V and J genes are TRBV28 and TRBJ2-1; the D is unclear. V shed 6 bases and J shed 7 bases, with 10 bases lying between them. CDR1 and CDR2 from the germline V gene are MDHEN and SYDVKM. This CDR3 is built from 12 residues. The CDR3 bases are TGTGCCAGCAGCCTAACCAGGAATGAGCAGTTCTTC. It is translated as CASSLTRNEQFF.

The genes are TRBV5-1 and TRBJ1-1, with D hard to call. The CDR3 consists of 14 residues. Trimming removed 4 bases from V and 2 bases from J, with 12 bases in between. CDR1 is SGHRS, CDR2 YFSETQ, per germline. CDR3 region: CASSLTLLNTEAFF. CDR3 in DNA: TGCGCCAGCAGCCTGACCCTATTAAACACTGAAGCTTTCTTT.

The sample holds a few counts of this clonotype. The chain couples TRBV15 to TRBJ2-1, with TRBD1 as a possible D gene (6 bases). This CDR3 has 16 residues. Trimming stripped 4 bases from V and 5 bases from J, with 18 bases between. The V gene's germline CDR1 is LNHNV and CDR2 YYDKDF (reference sequence). Here the CDR3 reads CATSNREPHPDNEQFF. DNA of the CDR3: TGTGCCACCAGCAACAGGGAACCGCATCCGGACAATGAGCAGTTCTTC.

This clonotype was seen more than once but under ten times. The CDR3 DNA reads as TGTGCCAGCAGCGTAGGGTTAGCTGAACGCACAGATACGCAGTATTTT. Its translation: CASSVGLAERTDTQYF. The rearrangement joins TRBV9 to TRBJ2-3; D gene ambiguous. The CDR3 loop spans 16 amino acids. Germline lookup yields CDR1 SGDLS and CDR2 YYNGEE. The V end was cut by 0 bases, the J end by 1 base, with 12 bases between.

This chain links TRBV6-6 with TRBJ2-4, with no clear D. Germline CDR1 reads MNHNY; CDR2 reads SVGAGI (reference sequence). The CDR3 consists of 16 residues. Between the trimmed V and J ends, which lost 6 bases and 0 bases, there was a span of 15 bases. CDR3 sequence: CASSLALETAKNIQYF. CDR3 nucleotides: TGTGCCAGCAGCCTCGCCCTTGAGACAGCCAAAAACATTCAGTACTTC.

Points on this clonotype: At one of its ends the junction is not consistent with the germline gene, which may arise from a read error. The rearrangement joins TRBV19 to TRBJ2-4, with TRBD2 matching over 10 bases. The germline CDR1 and CDR2 sequences are LNHDA and SQIVND (reference sequence). The CDR3 contains 13 residues. In DNA form, the CDR3 reads TGTGCCAGTTCTCCGCCACTAGCGGGGTATCAGGACTTC. It is translated as CASSPPLAGYQDF. Looking up the rest from reference TRBV19 and TRBJ2-4 gives the full variable domain: DGGITQSPKYLFRKEGQNVTLSCEQNLNHDAMYWYRQDPGQGLRLIYYSQIVNDFQKGDIAEGYSVSREKKESFPLTVTSAQKNPTAFYLCASSPPLAGYQDFGAGTRLSVL.

This chain links TRBV9 with TRBJ1-3; the D is unclear. Between the trimmed V and J ends, which lost 3 bases and 0 bases, there was a span of 10 bases. CDR1 SGDLS and CDR2 YYNGEE come from the germline V gene. CDR3 length equals 15 residues. The CDR3 loop reads CASSADRDSGNTIYF. The CDR3 region has the DNA TGTGCCAGCAGCGCAGACCGCGACTCTGGAAACACCATATATTTT.

There are a few counts of this clonotype. The rearrangement links TRBV12-3 or TRBV12-4 to TRBJ1-5; 7 bases align to TRBD1. The CDR3 is made up of 14 amino acids. J lost 4 bases, V lost 6 bases, and 6 bases had no gene match. CDR3 loop: CASSPGTVNQPQHF. CDR3 sequence (DNA): TGTGCCAGCAGCCCCGGGACAGTTAATCAGCCCCAGCATTTT.

This clonotype has a handful of counts. The chain uses TRBV6-5 and TRBJ2-3; maybe TRBD2 (7 bases). Germline V gene data show CDR1 as MNHEY and CDR2 as SVGAGI. Trimming pared 7 bases from V and 1 base from J, leaving 12 bases between. CDR3 size: 14 residues. The chain's CDR3 is CASTVGGRTDTQYF. The CDR3 region has the DNA TGTGCCAGCACGGTGGGGGGGCGCACAGATACGCAGTATTTT.

The rearrangement links TRBV9 to TRBJ2-3; D gene ambiguous. Germline V gene data show CDR1 as SGDLS and CDR2 as YYNGEE. CDR3 length: 13 amino acids. The ends were cut back, 4 bases at V and 4 bases at J, with 10 bases in the middle. The CDR3 nucleotides read TGTGCCAGCAGCACTGAGGTCCCAGATACGCAGTATTTT. This codes for CASSTEVPDTQYF.

This clonotype was recorded at least ten times. This chain links TRBV7-6 with TRBJ1-1; no reliable D call. Between the trimmed V and J ends, which lost 5 bases and 4 bases, there was a span of 14 bases. Germline lookup yields CDR1 SGHVS and CDR2 FNYEAQ. This CDR3 comprises 14 residues. The CDR3 spells CASSPILGGTEAFF. CDR3 DNA: TGTGCCAGCAGCCCCATCTTGGGAGGCACTGAAGCTTTCTTT.

CDR3 protein: CASSSPLSGGDGYTF. For the CDR3, the DNA is TGTGCCAGCAGCTCCCCATTATCAGGGGGGGACGGCTACACCTTC. The V gene is TRBV7-9, the J gene TRBJ1-2; 7 nucleotides agree with TRBD1. The ends lost 4 bases at V and 8 bases at J; junction bases unmatched: 13. Per germline, CDR1 SEHNR and CDR2 FQNEAQ (reference sequence). This CDR3 has 15 residues.

Note on this clonotype: The germline gene is not matched at one end of the junction; a read error may be the cause. The CDR3 sequence: CASSLASRYEKYF. The DNA for the CDR3 is TGTGCCAGCAGCTTGGCCTCAAGATACGAGAAGTACTTC. The chain recombines TRBV5-6 with TRBJ2-7; no firm D call. CDR3 length equals 13 residues. CDR1 is SGHDT, CDR2 YYEEEE, per germline.

This clonotype occurred many times. The rearrangement joins TRBV6-6 to TRBJ1-2; 7 bases match TRBD1. Trimming removed 4 bases from V and 3 bases from J; junction bases left unmatched: 8. CDR1 and CDR2 from the germline V gene are MNHNY and SVGAGI (reference sequence). The CDR3 sequence is 15 residues long. The CDR3 loop reads CASSFSGQAHYGYTF. CDR3 sequence (DNA): TGTGCCAGCAGTTTCTCCGGACAGGCGCACTATGGCTACACCTTC.

The chain links TRBV5-5 to TRBJ1-6; D might be TRBD1 (5 bases). Germline V gene data show CDR1 as SGHKS and CDR2 as YYEKEE (reference sequence). V was trimmed by 4 bases and J by 7 bases, leaving 9 bases between them. The CDR3 consists of 13 residues. CDR3 coding DNA: TGTGCCAGCAGCCTTGGGACGAATTCACCCCTCCACTTT. Residues: CASSLGTNSPLHF.

This clonotype was counted many times. The gene calls are TRBV7-6 and TRBJ1-1; the D is unclear. Between the trimmed V and J ends, which lost 5 bases and 0 bases, there was a span of 4 bases. The CDR3 length is 12 residues. Germline V gives CDR1 SGHVS, CDR2 FNYEAQ. CDR3 DNA: TGTGCCAGCAGCGGAATGAACACTGAAGCTTTCTTT. It yields the protein CASSGMNTEAFF.

This clonotype was counted a few times. The V gene is TRBV27, the J gene TRBJ1-5; 10 positions match TRBD1. Looked up from germline, CDR1 is MNHEY and CDR2 is SMNVEV (reference sequence). V dropped 6 bases and J dropped 6; count of bases not matched to a gene: 14. This CDR3 is 17 amino acids long. DNA for the CDR3: TGTGCCAGCAGCCCTCTCGAGACAGGGGGCGCGGGTCAGCCCCAGCATTTT. Translating gives CASSPLETGGAGQPQHF.

The chain recombines TRBV28 with TRBJ1-1, with unresolved D. CDR1 is MDHEN, CDR2 SYDVKM, per germline. The CDR3 contains 11 residues. V was clipped by 5 bases and J by 8 bases, with 9 bases between them. CDR3 loop: CASSPGIEAFF. The CDR3 nucleotides are TGTGCCAGCAGTCCCGGTATAGAAGCTTTCTTT.

There are a few counts of this clonotype. The CDR3 sequence: CAIRSGTENYEQYF. CDR3 nucleotide sequence: TGTGCCATCAGGTCCGGGACAGAGAACTACGAGCAGTACTTC. The genes are TRBV10-3 and TRBJ2-7, with 7 bases identical to TRBD1. The junction had 8 bases not matched to a gene; V was cut back by 6 bases and J by 3 bases. This CDR3 region has 14 residues. The germline CDR1 and CDR2 sequences are ENHRY and SYGVKD.